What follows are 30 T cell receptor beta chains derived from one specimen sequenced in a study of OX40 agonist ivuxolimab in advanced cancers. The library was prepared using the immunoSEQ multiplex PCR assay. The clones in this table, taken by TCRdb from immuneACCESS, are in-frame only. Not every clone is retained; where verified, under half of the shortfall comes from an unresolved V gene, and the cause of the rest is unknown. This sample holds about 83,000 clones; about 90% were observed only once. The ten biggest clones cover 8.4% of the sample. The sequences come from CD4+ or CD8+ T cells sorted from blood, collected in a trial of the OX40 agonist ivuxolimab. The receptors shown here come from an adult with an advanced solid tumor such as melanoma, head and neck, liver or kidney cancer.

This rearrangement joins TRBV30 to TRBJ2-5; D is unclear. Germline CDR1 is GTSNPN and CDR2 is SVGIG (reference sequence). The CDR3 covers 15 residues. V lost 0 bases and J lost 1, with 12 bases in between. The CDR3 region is CAWSVLKGPQETQYF. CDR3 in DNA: TGTGCCTGGAGTGTACTGAAGGGCCCCCAAGAGACCCAGTACTTC.

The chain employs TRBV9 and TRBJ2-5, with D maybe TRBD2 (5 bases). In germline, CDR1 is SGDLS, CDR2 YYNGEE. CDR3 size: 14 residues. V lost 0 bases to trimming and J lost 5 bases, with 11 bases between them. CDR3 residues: CASSVGGDPETQYF. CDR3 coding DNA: TGTGCCAGCAGCGTAGGGGGAGATCCGGAGACCCAGTACTTC. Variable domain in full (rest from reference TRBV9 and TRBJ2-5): DSGVTQTPKHLITATGQRVTLRCSPRSGDLSVYWYQQSLDQGLQFLIQYYNGEERAKGNILERFSAQQFPDLHSELNLSSLELGDSALYFCASSVGGDPETQYFGPGTRLLVL.

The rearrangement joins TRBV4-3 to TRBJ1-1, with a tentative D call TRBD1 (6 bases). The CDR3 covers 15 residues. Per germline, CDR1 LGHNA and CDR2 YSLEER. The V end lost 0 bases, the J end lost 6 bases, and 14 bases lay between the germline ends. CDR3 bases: TGCGCCAGCAGCCAAGAACGCAGGGGAATGGCTGAAGCTTTCTTT. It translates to CASSQERRGMAEAFF.

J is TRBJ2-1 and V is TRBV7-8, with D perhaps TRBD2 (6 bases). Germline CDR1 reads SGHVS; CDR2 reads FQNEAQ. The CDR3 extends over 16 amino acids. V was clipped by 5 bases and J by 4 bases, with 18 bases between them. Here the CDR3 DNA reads TGTGCCAGCAGCCCCAATTTGGGCGGAGGGTACAATGAGCAGTTCTTC. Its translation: CASSPNLGGGYNEQFF. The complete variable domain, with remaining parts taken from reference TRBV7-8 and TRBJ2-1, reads GAGVSQSPRYKVAKRGQDVALRCDPISGHVSLFWYQQALGQGPEFLTYFQNEAQLDKSGLPSDRFFAERPEGSVSTLKIQRTQQEDSAVYLCASSPNLGGGYNEQFFGPGTRLTVL.

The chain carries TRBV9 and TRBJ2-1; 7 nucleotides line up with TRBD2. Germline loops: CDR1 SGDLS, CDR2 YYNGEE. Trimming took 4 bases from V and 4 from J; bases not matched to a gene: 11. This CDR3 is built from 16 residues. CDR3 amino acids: CASSTPLAAPYNEQFF. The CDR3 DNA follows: TGTGCCAGCAGCACACCCCTAGCGGCCCCTTACAATGAGCAGTTCTTC.

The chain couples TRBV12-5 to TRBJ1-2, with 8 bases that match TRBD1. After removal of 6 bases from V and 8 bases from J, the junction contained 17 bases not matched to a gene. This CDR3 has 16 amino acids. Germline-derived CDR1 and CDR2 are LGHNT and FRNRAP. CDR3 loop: CASGLSRRGTGTGYTF. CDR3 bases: TGTGCTAGTGGGCTATCCAGGAGAGGGACAGGTACAGGCTACACCTTC. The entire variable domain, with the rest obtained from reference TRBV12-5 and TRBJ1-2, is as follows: DARVTQTPRHKVTEMGQEVTMRCQPILGHNTVFWYRQTMMQGLELLAYFRNRAPLDDSGMPKDRFSAEMPDATLATLKIQPSEPRDSAVYFCASGLSRRGTGTGYTFGSGTRLTVV.

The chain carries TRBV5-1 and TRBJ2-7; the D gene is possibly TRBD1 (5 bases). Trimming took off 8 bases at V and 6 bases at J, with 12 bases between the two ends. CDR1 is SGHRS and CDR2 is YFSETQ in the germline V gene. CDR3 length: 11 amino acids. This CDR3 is CARDSRAEQYV. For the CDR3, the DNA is TGCGCCAGAGACAGTCGAGCCGAGCAGTACGTC.

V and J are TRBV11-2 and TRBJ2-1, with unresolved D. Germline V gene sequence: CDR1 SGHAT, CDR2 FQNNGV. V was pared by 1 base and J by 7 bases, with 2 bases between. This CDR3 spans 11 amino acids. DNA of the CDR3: TGTGCCAGCAGCTTAGGGAATGAGCAGTTCTTC. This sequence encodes CASSLGNEQFF.

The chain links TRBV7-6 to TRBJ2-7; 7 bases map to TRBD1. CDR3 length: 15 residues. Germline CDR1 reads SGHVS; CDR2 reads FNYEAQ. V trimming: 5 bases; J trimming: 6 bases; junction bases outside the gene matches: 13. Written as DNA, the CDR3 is TGTGCCAGCAGCCCCCGGACAGGCGAGGGGCTCGAGCAGTACTTC. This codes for CASSPRTGEGLEQYF.

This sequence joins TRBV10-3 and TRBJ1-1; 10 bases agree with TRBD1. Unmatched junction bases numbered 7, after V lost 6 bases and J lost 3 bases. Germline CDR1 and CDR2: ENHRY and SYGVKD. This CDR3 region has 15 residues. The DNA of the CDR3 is TGTGCCATCAGGACAGGGGGCGCAGGGGACACTGAAGCTTTCTTT. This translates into CAIRTGGAGDTEAFF.

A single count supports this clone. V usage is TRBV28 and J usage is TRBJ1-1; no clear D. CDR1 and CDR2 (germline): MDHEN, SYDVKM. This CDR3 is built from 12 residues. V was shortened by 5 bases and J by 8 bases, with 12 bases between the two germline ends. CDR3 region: CASSPPGVEAFF. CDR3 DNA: TGTGCCAGCAGTCCCCCGGGTGTAGAAGCTTTCTTT.

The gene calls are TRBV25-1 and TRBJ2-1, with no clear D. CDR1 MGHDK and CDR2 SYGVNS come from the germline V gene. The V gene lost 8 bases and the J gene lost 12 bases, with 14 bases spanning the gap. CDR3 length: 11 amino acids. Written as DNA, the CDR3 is TGTGCCAGCGCGGTGGCGTATATGCAGTTCTTC. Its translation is CASAVAYMQFF. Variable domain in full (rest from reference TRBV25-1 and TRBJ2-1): EADIYQTPRYLVIGTGKKITLECSQTMGHDKMYWYQQDPGMELHLIHYSYGVNSTEKGDLSSESTVSRIRTEHFPLTLESARPSHTSQYLCASAVAYMQFFGPGTRLTVL.

CDR3 sequence (DNA): TGTGCCAGCAGCTTAGGCCCGATTAGCTCTGGAAACACCATATATTTT. As protein: CASSLGPISSGNTIYF. The genes are TRBV7-2 and TRBJ1-3; no clear D gene. This CDR3 has 16 residues. Germline CDR1 is SGHTA and CDR2 is FQGNSA. V dropped 1 base and J dropped 0 bases, with 10 bases sitting between them.

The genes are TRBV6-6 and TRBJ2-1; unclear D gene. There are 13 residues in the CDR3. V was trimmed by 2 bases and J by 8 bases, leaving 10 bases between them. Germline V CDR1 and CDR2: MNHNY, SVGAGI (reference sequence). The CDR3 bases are TGTGCCAGCAGTTACCTTGGGATCGATGAGCAGTTCTTC. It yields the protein CASSYLGIDEQFF.

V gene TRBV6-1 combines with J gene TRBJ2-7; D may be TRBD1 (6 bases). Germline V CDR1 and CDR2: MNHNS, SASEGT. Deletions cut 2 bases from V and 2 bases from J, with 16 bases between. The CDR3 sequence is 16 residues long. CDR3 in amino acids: CASSESTGFPTYEQYF. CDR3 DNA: TGTGCCAGCAGTGAATCAACAGGGTTTCCCACCTACGAGCAGTACTTC.

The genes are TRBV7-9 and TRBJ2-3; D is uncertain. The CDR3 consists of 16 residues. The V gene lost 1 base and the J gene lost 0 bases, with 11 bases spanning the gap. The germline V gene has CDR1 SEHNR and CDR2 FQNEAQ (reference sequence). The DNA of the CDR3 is TGTGCCAGCAGCTTAGGGGCGGAGACTAGCACAGATACGCAGTATTTT. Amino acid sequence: CASSLGAETSTDTQYF.

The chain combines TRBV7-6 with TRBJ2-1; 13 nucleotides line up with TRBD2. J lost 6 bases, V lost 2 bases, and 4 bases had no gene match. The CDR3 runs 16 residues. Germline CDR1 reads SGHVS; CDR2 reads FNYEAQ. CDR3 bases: TGTGCCAGCAGCTTACCGGGACTAGCGGGAACCAATGAGCAGTTCTTC. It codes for CASSLPGLAGTNEQFF.

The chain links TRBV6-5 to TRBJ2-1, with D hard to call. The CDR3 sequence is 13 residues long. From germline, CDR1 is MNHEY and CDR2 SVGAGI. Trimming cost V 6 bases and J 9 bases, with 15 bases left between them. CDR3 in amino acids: CASSPSSSGEQFF. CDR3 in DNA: TGTGCCAGCAGCCCCTCTAGTTCTGGTGAGCAGTTCTTC.

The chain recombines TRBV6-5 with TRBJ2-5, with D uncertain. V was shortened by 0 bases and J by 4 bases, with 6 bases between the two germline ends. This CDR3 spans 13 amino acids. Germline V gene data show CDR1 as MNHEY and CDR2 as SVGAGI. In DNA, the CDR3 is TGTGCCAGCAGTTACTCCGGTCCAGAGACCCAGTACTTC. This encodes CASSYSGPETQYF.

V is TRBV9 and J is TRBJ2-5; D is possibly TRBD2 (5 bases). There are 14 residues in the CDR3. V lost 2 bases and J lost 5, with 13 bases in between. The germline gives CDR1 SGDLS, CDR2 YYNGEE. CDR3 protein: CASSVGEGVETQYF. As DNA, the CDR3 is TGTGCCAGCAGCGTGGGTGAGGGTGTCGAGACCCAGTACTTC.

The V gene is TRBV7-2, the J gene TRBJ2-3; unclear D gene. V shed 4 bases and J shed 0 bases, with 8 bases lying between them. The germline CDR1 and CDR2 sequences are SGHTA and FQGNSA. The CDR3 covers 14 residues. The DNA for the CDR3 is TGTGCCAGCAGCTCTCGAGCTAGCACAGATACGCAGTATTTT. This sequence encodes CASSSRASTDTQYF.

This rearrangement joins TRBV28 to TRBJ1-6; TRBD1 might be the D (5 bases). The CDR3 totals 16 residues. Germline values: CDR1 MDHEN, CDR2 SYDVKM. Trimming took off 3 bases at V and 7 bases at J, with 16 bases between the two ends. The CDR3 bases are TGTGCCAGCAGTTTGGGTTCGGGACTGGTAAATTCACCCCTCCACTTT. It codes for CASSLGSGLVNSPLHF. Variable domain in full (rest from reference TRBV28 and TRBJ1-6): DVKVTQSSRYLVKRTGEKVFLECVQDMDHENMFWYRQDPGLGLRLIYFSYDVKMKEKGDIPEGYSVSREKKERFSLILESASTNQTSMYLCASSLGSGLVNSPLHFGNGTRLTVT.

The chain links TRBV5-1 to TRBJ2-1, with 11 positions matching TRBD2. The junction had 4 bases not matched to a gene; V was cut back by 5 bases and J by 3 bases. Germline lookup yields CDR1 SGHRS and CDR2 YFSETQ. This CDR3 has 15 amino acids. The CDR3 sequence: CASRPGLADYNEQFF. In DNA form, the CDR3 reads TGCGCCAGCAGACCGGGACTAGCGGACTACAATGAGCAGTTCTTC.

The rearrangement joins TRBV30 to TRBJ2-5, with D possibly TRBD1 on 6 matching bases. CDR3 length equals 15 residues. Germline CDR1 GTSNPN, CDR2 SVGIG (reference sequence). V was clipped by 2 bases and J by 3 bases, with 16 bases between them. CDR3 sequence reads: CAWSYVLGGKETQYF. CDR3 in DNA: TGTGCCTGGAGTTACGTTTTAGGGGGTAAAGAGACCCAGTACTTC.

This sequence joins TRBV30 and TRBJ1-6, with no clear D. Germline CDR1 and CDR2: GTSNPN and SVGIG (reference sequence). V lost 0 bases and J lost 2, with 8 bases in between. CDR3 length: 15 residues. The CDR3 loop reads CAWSVLGPYNSPLHF. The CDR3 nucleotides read TGTGCCTGGAGTGTATTAGGGCCCTATAATTCACCCCTCCACTTT.

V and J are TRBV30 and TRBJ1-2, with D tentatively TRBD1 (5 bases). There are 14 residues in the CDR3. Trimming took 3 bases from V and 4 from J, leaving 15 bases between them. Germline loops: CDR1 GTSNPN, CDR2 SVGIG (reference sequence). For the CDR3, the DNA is TGTGCCTGGAGCATCGGAGGGGTGGGCTATGGCTACACCTTC. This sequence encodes CAWSIGGVGYGYTF. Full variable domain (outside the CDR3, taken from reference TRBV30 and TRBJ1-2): SQTIHQWPATLVQPVGSPLSLECTVEGTSNPNLYWYRQAAGRGLQLLFYSVGIGQISSEVPQNLSASRPQDRQFILSSKKLLLSDSGFYLCAWSIGGVGYGYTFGSGTRLTVV.

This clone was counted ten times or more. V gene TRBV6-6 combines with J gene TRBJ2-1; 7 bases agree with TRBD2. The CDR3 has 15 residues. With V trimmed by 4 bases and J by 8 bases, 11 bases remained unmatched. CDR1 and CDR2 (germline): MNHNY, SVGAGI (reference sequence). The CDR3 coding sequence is TGTGCCAGCAGTTTCCGGCGGGGAGGGGAAGATGAGCAGTTCTTC. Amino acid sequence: CASSFRRGGEDEQFF.

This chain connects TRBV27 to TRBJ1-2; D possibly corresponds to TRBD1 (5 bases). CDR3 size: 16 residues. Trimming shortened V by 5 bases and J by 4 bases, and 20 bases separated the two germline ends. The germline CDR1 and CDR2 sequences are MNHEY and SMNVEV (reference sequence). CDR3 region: CASSDSTGPWGYGYTF. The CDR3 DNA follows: TGTGCCAGCAGTGATTCTACAGGCCCCTGGGGCTATGGCTACACCTTC.

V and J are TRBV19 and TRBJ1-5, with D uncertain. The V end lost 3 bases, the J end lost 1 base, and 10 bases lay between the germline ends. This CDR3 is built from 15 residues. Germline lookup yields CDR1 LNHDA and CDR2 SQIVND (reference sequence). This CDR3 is CASSIFLESNQPQHF. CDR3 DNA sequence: TGTGCCAGTAGTATTTTTCTTGAGAGCAATCAGCCCCAGCATTTT.

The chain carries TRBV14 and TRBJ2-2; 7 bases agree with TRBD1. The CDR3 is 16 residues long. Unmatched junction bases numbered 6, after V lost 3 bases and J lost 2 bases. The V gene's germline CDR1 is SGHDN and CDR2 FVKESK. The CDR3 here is CASSHRDSLNTGELFF. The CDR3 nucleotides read TGTGCCAGCAGCCATAGGGACAGCCTAAACACCGGGGAGCTGTTTTTT.